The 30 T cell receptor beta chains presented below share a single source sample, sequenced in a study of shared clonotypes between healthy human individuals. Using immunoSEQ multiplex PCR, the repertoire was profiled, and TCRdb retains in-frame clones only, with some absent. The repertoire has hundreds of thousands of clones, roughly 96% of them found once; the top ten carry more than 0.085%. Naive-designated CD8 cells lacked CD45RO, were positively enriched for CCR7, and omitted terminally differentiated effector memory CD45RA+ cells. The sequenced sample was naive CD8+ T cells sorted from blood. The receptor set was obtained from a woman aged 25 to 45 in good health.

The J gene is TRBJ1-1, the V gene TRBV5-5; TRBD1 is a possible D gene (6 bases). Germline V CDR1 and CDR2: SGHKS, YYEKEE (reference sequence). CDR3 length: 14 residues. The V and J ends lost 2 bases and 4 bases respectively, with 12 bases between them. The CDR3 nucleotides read TGTGCCAGCAGCTTCGGGGGGCTAGGCACTGAAGCTTTCTTT. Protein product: CASSFGGLGTEAFF.

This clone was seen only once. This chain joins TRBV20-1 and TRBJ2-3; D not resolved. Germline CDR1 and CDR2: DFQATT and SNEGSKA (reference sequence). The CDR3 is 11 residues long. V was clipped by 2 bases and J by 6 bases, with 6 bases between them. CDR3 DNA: TGCAGTGCTAGATTGGTCGATACGCAGTATTTT. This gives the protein CSARLVDTQYF.

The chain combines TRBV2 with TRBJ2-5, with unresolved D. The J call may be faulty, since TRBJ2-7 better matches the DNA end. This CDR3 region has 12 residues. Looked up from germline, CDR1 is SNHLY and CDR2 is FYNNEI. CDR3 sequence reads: CASRIDAYEQYF. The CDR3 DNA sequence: TGTGCCAGCCGTATAGACGCCTACGAGCAGTACTTC.

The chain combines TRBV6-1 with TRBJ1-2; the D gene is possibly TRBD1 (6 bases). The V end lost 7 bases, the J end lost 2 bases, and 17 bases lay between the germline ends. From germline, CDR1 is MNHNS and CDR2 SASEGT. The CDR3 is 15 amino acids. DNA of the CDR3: TGTGCCAGCACCGGAGGACAGCTTATCAACTATGGCTACACCTTC. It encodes CASTGGQLINYGYTF.

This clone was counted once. The CDR3 DNA reads TGCGCCAGCAGTGACTTAGGACTAGCGGGAGTTCCATATACGCAGTATTTT. Translated: CASSDLGLAGVPYTQYF. The gene calls are TRBV10-1 and TRBJ2-3, with 13 bases aligning to TRBD2. This CDR3 is 17 amino acids long. CDR1 and CDR2 (germline): WNHNN, SYGVQD (reference sequence). V lost 3 bases to trimming and J lost 7 bases; unmatched junction nucleotides: 10.

The CDR3 sequence: CASSPGTGHYQPQHF. The CDR3 DNA follows: TGTGCCAGCAGTCCCGGGACAGGGCACTATCAGCCCCAGCATTTT. The chain has TRBV27 and TRBJ1-5; 9 nucleotides match TRBD1. With V trimmed by 5 bases and J by 5 bases, 7 bases remained unmatched. The CDR3 loop spans 15 amino acids. CDR1 and CDR2 (germline): MNHEY, SMNVEV (reference sequence).

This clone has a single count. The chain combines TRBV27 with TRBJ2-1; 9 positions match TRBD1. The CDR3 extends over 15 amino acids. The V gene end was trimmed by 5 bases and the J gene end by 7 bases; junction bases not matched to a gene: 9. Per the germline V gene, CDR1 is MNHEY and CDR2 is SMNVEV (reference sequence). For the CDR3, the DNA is TGTGCCAGCAGTCTTTGGACAGGGGTGGGGAATGAGCAGTTCTTC. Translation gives CASSLWTGVGNEQFF.

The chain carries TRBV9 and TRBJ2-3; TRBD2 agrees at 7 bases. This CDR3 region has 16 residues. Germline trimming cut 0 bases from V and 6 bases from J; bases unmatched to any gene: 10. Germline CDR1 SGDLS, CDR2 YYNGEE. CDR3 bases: TGTGCCAGCAGCGTAGAGGGCGGGAGTCGTTCCGATACGCAGTATTTT. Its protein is CASSVEGGSRSDTQYF.

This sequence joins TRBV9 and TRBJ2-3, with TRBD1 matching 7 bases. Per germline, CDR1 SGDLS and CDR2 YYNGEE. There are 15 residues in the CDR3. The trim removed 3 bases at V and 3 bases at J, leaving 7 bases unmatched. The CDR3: CASSATGWGTDTQYF. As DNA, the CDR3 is TGTGCCAGCAGCGCGACAGGGTGGGGGACAGATACGCAGTATTTT.

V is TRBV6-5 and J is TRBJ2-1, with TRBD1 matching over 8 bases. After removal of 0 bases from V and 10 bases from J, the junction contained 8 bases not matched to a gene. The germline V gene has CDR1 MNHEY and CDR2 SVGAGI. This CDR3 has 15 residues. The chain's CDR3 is CASSYSIQGVWEQFF. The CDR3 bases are TGTGCCAGCAGTTACTCGATACAGGGGGTCTGGGAGCAGTTCTTC.

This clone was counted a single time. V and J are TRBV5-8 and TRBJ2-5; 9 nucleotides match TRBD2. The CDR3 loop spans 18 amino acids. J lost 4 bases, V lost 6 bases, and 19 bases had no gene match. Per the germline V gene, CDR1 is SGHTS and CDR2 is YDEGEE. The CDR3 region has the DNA TGTGCCAGCAATAACCCCGGGGGTCGCGGGAGGGCCGGAGAGACCCAGTACTTC. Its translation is CASNNPGGRGRAGETQYF.

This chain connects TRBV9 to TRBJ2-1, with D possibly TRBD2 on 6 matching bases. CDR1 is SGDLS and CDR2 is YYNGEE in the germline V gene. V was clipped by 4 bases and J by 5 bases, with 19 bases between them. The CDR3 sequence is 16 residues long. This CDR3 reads CASSMPLEAGNNEQFF. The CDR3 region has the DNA TGTGCCAGCAGCATGCCCTTAGAAGCGGGCAACAATGAGCAGTTCTTC.

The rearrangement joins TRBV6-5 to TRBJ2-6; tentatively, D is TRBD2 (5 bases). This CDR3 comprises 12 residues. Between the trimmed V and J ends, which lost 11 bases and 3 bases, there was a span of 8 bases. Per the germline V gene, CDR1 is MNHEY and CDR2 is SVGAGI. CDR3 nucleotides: TGTGCCCGCCGGGGTGGGGCCAACGTCCTGACTTTC. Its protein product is CARRGGANVLTF.

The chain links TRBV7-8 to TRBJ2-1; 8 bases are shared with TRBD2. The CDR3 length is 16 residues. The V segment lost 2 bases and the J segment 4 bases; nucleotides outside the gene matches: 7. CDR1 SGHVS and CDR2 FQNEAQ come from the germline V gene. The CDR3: CASSLFPSGPYNEQFF. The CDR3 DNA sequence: TGTGCCAGCAGCTTATTCCCTAGCGGGCCTTACAATGAGCAGTTCTTC.

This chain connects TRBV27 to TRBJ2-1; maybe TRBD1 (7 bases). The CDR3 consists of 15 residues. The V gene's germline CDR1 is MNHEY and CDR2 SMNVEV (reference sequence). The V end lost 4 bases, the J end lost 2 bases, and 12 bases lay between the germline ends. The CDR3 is CASSSRGEPYNEQFF. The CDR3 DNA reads TGTGCCAGCAGTTCCAGGGGGGAACCCTACAATGAGCAGTTCTTC.

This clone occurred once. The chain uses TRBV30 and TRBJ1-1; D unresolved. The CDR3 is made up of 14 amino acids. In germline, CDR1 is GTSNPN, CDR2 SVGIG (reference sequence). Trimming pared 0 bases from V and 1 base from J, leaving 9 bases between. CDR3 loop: CAWSVLEKNTEAFF. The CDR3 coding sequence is TGTGCCTGGAGTGTTTTAGAGAAGAACACTGAAGCTTTCTTT.

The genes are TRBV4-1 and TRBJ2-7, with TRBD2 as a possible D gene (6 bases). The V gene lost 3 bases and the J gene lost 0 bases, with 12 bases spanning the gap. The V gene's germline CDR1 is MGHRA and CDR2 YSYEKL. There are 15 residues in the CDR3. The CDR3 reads CASSQFPGSSYEQYF. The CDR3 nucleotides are TGCGCCAGCAGCCAGTTTCCCGGGAGCTCCTACGAGCAGTACTTC.

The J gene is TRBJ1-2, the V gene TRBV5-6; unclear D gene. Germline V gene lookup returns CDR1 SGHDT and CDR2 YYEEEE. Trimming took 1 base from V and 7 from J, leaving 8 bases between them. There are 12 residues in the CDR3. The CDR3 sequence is CASSLTYGGYTF. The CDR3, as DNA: TGTGCCAGCAGCTTGACCTACGGTGGCTACACCTTC.

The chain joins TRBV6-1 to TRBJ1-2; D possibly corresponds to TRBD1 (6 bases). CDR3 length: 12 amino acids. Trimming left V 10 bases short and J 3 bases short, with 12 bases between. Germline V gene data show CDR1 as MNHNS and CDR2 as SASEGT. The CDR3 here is CATRGSDYGYTF. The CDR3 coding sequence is TGTGCCACTAGGGGGTCGGACTATGGCTACACCTTC.

The CDR3: CASNSRGKGYNEQFF. CDR3 DNA: TGTGCCAGCAACTCGAGGGGCAAAGGGTACAATGAGCAGTTCTTC. V and J are TRBV7-8 and TRBJ2-1, with D possibly called TRBD1 or TRBD2 (5 bases each). From germline, CDR1 is SGHVS and CDR2 FQNEAQ. The CDR3 has 15 amino acids. Trimming took off 7 bases at V and 4 bases at J, with 17 bases between the two ends. Filled out from reference TRBV7-8 and TRBJ2-1, the complete variable domain reads GAGVSQSPRYKVAKRGQDVALRCDPISGHVSLFWYQQALGQGPEFLTYFQNEAQLDKSGLPSDRFFAERPEGSVSTLKIQRTQQEDSAVYLCASNSRGKGYNEQFFGPGTRLTVL.

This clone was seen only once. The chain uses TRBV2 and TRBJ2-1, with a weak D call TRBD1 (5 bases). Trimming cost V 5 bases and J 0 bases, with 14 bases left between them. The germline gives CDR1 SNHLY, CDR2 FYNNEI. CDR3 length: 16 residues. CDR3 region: CASSSIRASSYNEQFF. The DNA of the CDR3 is TGTGCCAGCAGTTCAATCAGGGCGAGCTCCTACAATGAGCAGTTCTTC.

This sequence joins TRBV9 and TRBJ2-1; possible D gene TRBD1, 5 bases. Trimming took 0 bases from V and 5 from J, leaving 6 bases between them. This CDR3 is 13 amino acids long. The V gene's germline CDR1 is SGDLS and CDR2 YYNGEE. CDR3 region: CASSVGQNNEQFF. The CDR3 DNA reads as TGTGCCAGCAGCGTAGGACAGAACAATGAGCAGTTCTTC.

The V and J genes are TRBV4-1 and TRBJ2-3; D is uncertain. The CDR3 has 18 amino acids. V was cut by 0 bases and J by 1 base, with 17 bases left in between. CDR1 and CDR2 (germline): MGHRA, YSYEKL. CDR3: CASSQELPLEWGTDTQYF. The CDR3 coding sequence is TGCGCCAGCAGCCAAGAACTACCCCTAGAATGGGGCACAGATACGCAGTATTTT.

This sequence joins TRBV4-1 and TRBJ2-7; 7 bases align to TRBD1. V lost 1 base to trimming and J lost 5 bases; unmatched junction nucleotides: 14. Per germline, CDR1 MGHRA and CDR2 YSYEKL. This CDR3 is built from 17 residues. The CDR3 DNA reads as TGCGCCAGCAGCCAAGCCGGGACAGACAGTTTAGAGAACGAGCAGTACTTC. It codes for CASSQAGTDSLENEQYF.

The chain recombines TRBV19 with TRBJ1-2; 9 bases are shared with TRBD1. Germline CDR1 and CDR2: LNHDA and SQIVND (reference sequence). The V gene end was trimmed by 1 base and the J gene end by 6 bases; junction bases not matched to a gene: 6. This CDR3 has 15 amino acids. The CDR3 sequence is CASSIGGQGQHGYTF. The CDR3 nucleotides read TGTGCCAGTAGTATAGGCGGACAGGGGCAACATGGCTACACCTTC.

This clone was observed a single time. Here the CDR3 DNA reads TGTGCCAGCAGCGTAGAATCAGGTATAGGCGGGAGCTCCTACGAGCAGTACTTC. Translation: CASSVESGIGGSSYEQYF. The chain joins TRBV9 to TRBJ2-7; 7 nucleotides align to TRBD2. The CDR3 contains 18 residues. CDR1 is SGDLS, CDR2 YYNGEE, per germline. V shed 0 bases and J 0 bases; nucleotides not matched to a gene: 12.

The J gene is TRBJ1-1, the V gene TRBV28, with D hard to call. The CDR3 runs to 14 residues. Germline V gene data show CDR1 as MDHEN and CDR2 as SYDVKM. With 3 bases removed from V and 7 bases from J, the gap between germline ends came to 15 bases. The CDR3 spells CASSLVGSTLEAFF. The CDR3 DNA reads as TGTGCCAGCAGTTTGGTTGGATCGACACTTGAAGCTTTCTTT.

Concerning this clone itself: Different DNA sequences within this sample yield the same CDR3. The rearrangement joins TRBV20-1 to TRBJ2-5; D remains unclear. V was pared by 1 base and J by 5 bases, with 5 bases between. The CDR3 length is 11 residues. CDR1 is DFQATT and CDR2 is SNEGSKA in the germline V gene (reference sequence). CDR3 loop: CSARVVETQYF. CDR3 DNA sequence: TGCAGTGCTAGAGTGGTTGAGACCCAGTACTTC.

CDR3 in DNA: TGTGCCAGCAGTTACTTTCCGGGAGGGGTCTATGAGCAGTTCTTC. Residues: CASSYFPGGVYEQFF. The chain couples TRBV6-5 to TRBJ2-1; 8 nucleotides line up with TRBD2. CDR3 length equals 15 residues. Germline V CDR1 and CDR2: MNHEY, SVGAGI. J gave up 8 bases and V 1 base, and 7 bases lay outside the gene matches.

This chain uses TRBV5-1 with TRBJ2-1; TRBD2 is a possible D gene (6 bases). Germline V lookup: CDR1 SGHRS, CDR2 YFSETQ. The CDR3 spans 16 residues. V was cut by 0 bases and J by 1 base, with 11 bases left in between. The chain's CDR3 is CASSLGRVGSYNEQFF. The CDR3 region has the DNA TGCGCCAGCAGCTTGGGGAGGGTCGGGTCCTACAATGAGCAGTTCTTC.